This note documents a single T cell receptor beta chain sequence. This entry comes from a study of technical replicates of blood from a handful of donors. The method was immunoSEQ multiplex PCR; TCRdb's version includes in-frame clones alone and lacks a portion of them. Altogether around 95,000 clones are present, approximately 94% being singletons, with the ten largest covering roughly 0.22%. CDR3 length: 14 amino acids. In germline, CDR1 is SGHNT, CDR2 YYREEE (reference sequence). The ends were cut back, 0 bases at V and 2 bases at J, with 9 bases in the middle. The chain couples TRBV5-4 to TRBJ2-7, with D hard to call. The specimen sequenced was T cells isolated from PBMCs. The sequence was collected from a human donor in good health. The CDR3 DNA reads as TGTGCCAGCAGCTTGGATGGGCAGCCCTACGAGCAGTACTTC. Protein sequence: CASSLDGQPYEQYF.